This TCR beta chain was documented in a study of blood T cell repertoires in COVID-19. Overall study: The analysed material was cDNA or gDNA that came from T cells, B-cell-depleted T cells, or PBMCs.

Points on this clone: A junction boundary mismatches the germline segment, possibly from a read error.

CDR1 is SGHNT and CDR2 is YYREEE in the germline V gene (reference sequence). CDR3 length: 13 amino acids. Original data processing: Amplifying reference gene primers gave estimates of nucleated cell counts. Method: immunoSEQ multiplex PCR; TCRdb's copy keeps in-frame clones and lacks some. That table is the source of V, J and clone size, and D and trimming were worked out from the DNA. The sample lists about 120,000 clones, about 80% seen once, with 12% in the top ten. The sequence derives from a man aged 60 to 69 with acute or convalescent COVID-19. The chain employs TRBV5-4 and TRBJ2-5; no reliable D call. The sequencing input was peripheral blood. CDR3 sequence: CASSLRHQETLYF. CDR3 in DNA: TGTGCCAGCAGCTTGAGACATCAAGAGACCCTGTACTTC.